In its sample, the clone carrying this T cell receptor (beta chain) was seen many times. The CDR3 consists of 14 residues. In germline, CDR1 is MNHEY, CDR2 SMNVEV (reference sequence). The V and J ends lost 4 bases and 5 bases respectively, with 12 bases between them. Each CDR3 protein is one row after TCRdb ran MiXCR on the 5' RACE reads. Of around 66,000 distinct CDR3 sequences listed, roughly 6.4% are singletons. The sample originates from a study of spatial heterogeneity in lung cancer. Time point in this sample: sample taken at primary tumor resection. The chain uses TRBV27 and TRBJ1-5; maybe TRBD1 (5 bases). The sequences come from PBMCs, collected at surgery. The sequence came from a female donor with early-stage non-small cell lung cancer. This CDR3 reads CASSSRDPDQPQHF. The CDR3 region has the DNA TGTGCCAGCAGTTCCCGGGACCCGGATCAGCCCCAGCATTTT.